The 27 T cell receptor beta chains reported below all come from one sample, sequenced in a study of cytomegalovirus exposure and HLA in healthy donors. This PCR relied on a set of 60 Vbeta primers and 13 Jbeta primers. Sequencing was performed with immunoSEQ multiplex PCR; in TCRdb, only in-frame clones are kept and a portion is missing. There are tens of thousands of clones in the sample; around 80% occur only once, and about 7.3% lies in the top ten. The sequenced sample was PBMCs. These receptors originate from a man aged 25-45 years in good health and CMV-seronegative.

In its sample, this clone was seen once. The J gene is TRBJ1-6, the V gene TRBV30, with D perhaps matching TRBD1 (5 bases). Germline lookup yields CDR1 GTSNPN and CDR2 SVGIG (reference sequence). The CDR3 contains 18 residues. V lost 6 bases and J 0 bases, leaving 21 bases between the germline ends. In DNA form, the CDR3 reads TGTGCCTGCCAAGCTGGAGGGACGGCGAGCTCCTATAATTCACCCCTCCACTTT. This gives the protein CACQAGGTASSYNSPLHF.

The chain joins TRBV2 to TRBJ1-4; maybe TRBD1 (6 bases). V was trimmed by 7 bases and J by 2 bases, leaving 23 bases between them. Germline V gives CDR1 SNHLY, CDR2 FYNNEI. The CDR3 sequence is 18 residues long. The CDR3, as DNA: TGTGCCAGCAATCAGAGTCCCGGGACATTTTCCACTAATGAAAAACTGTTTTTT. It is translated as CASNQSPGTFSTNEKLFF.

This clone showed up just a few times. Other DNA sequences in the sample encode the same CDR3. Written as DNA, the CDR3 is TGCGCCAGCAGCCTCAGGGGGCTGGGCACAGATACGCAGTATTTT. This gives the protein CASSLRGLGTDTQYF. The V call is TRBV5-1, the J call TRBJ2-3; 8 bases agree with TRBD1. V lost 4 bases and J lost 1; bases outside the gene matches: 5. The CDR3 covers 15 residues. The germline CDR1 and CDR2 sequences are SGHRS and YFSETQ.

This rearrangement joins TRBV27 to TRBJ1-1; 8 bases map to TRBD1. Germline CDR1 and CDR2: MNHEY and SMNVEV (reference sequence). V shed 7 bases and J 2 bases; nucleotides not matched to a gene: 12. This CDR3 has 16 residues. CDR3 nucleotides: TGTGCCAGCACCCTACAGGGGGGAGAGGGCAACACTGAAGCTTTCTTT. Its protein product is CASTLQGGEGNTEAFF.

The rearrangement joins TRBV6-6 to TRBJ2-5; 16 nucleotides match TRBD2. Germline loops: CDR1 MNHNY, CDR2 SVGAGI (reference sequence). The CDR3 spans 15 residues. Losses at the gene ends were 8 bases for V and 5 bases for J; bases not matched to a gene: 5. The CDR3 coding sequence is TGTGCCAGCGGGACTAGCGGGGGGGCCGTCGAGACCCAGTACTTC. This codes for CASGTSGGAVETQYF.

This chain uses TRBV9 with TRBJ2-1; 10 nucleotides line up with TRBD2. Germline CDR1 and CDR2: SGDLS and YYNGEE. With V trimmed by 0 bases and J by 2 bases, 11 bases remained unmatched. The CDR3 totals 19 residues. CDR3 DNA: TGTGCCAGCAGCGTAGTAAACAGCGGGAGGGGCGGGGCCTACAATGAGCAGTTCTTC. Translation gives CASSVVNSGRGGAYNEQFF.

The CDR3 loop reads CASSFPSNTEAFF. The CDR3 DNA is TGTGCCAGCAGTTTCCCTTCGAACACTGAAGCTTTCTTT. This chain links TRBV5-5 with TRBJ1-1; D call uncertain. Trimming removed 5 bases from V and 1 base from J, with 9 bases in between. CDR1 is SGHKS and CDR2 is YYEKEE in the germline V gene (reference sequence). The CDR3 extends over 13 amino acids.

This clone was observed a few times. This chain's CDR3 is CASSLRGLPMNTEAFF. CDR3 DNA: TGTGCCAGCAGCCTAAGGGGGCTACCTATGAACACTGAAGCTTTCTTT. The chain carries TRBV7-2 and TRBJ1-1; TRBD1 agrees at 7 bases. CDR3 length equals 16 residues. V gave up 5 bases and J gave up 0 bases; unmatched junction bases: 9. The germline CDR1 and CDR2 sequences are SGHTA and FQGNSA.

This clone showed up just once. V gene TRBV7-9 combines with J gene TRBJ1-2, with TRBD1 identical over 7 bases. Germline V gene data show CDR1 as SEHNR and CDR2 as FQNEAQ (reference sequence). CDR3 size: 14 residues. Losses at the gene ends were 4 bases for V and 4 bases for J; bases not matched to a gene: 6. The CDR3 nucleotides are TGTGCCAGCAGCTCTACACAGGGGAGCTATGGCTACACCTTC. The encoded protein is CASSSTQGSYGYTF.

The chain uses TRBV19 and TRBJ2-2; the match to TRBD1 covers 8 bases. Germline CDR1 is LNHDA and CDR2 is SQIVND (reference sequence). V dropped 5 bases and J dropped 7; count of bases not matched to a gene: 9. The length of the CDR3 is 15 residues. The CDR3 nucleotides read TGTGCCAGTAGTGGGGGACAGGCGGGATTCGGGGAGCTGTTTTTT. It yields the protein CASSGGQAGFGELFF.

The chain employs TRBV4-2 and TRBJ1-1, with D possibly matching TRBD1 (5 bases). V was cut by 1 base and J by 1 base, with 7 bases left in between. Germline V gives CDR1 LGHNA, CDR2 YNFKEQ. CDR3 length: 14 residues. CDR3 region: CASSQVDTNTEAFF. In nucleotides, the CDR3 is TGTGCCAGCAGCCAAGTGGACACGAACACTGAAGCTTTCTTT.

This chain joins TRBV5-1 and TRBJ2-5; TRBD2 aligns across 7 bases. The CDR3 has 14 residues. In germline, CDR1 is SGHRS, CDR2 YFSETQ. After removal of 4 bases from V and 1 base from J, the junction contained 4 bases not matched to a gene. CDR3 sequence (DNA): TGCGCCAGCAGCGGGGGGGGGACCCAAGAGACCCAGTACTTC. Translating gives CASSGGGTQETQYF.

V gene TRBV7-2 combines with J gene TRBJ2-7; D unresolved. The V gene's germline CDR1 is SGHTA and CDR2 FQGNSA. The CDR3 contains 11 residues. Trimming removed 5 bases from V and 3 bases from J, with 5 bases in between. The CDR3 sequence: CASSTLYEQYF. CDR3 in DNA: TGTGCCAGCAGCACTCTCTACGAGCAGTACTTC. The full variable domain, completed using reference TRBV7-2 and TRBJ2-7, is GAGVSQSPSNKVTEKGKDVELRCDPISGHTALYWYRQSLGQGLEFLIYFQGNSAPDKSGLPSDRFSAERTGGSVSTLTIQRTQQEDSAVYLCASSTLYEQYFGPGTRLTVT.

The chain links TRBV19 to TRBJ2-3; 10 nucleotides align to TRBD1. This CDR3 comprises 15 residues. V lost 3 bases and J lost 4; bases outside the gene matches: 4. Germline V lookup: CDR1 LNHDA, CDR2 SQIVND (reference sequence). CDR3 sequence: CASSMRDRGADTQYF. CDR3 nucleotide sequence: TGTGCCAGTAGTATGCGGGACAGGGGCGCAGATACGCAGTATTTT. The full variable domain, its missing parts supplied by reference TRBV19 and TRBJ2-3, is DGGITQSPKYLFRKEGQNVTLSCEQNLNHDAMYWYRQDPGQGLRLIYYSQIVNDFQKGDIAEGYSVSREKKESFPLTVTSAQKNPTAFYLCASSMRDRGADTQYFGPGTRLTVL.

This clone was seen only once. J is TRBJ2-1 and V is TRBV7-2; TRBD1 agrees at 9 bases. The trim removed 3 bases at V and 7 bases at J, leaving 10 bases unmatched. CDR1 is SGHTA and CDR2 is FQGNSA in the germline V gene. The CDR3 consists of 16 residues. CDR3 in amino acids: CASSFSTGGFMNEQFF. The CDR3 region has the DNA TGTGCCAGCAGCTTTTCGACAGGGGGTTTCATGAATGAGCAGTTCTTC. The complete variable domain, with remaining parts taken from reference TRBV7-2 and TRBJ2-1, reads GAGVSQSPSNKVTEKGKDVELRCDPISGHTALYWYRQSLGQGLEFLIYFQGNSAPDKSGLPSDRFSAERTGGSVSTLTIQRTQQEDSAVYLCASSFSTGGFMNEQFFGPGTRLTVL.

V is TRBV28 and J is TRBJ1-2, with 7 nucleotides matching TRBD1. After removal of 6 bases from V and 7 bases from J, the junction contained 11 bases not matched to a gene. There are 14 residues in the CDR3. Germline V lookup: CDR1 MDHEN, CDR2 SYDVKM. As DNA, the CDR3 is TGTGCCAGCAGAACGGACAGGTCGCGGCTTGGCTACACCTTC. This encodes CASRTDRSRLGYTF.

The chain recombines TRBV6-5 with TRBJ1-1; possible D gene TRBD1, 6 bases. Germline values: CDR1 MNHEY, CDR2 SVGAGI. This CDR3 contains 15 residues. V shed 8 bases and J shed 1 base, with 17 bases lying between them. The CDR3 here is CASGDIISANTEAFF. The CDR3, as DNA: TGTGCCAGCGGGGACATAATTTCAGCGAACACTGAAGCTTTCTTT.

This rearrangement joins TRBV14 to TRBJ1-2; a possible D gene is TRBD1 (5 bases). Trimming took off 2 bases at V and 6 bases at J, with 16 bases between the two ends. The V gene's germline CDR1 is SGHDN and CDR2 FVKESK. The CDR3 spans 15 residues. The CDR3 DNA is TGTGCCAGCAGCCAAATGTCCCCGGGGGATGATGGCTACACCTTC. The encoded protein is CASSQMSPGDDGYTF.

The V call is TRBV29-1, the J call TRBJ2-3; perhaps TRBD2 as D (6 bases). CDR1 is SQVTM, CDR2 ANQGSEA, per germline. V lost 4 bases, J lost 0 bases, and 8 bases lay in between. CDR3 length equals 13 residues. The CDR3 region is CSVVSGSTDTQYF. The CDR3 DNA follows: TGCAGCGTTGTTAGCGGTAGCACAGATACGCAGTATTTT.

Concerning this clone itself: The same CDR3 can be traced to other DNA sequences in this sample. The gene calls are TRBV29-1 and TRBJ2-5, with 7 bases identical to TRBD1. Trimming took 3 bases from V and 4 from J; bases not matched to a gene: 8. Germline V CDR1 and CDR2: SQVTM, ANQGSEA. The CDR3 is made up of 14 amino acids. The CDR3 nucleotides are TGCAGCGTTGATGGGCAGGGGGTCACAGAGACCCAGTACTTC. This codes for CSVDGQGVTETQYF.

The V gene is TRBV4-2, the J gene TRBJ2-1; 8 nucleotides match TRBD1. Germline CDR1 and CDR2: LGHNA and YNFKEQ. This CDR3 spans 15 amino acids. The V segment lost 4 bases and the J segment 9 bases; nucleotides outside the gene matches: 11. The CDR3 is CASSLQTGDVGEQFF. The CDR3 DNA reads TGTGCCAGCAGCCTACAGACAGGGGATGTTGGTGAGCAGTTCTTC.

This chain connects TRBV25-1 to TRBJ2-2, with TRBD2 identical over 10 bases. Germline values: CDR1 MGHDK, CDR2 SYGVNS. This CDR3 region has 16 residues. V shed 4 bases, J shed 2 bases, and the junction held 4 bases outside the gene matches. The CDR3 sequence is CASSVASGRNTGELFF. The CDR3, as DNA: TGTGCCAGCAGTGTAGCTAGCGGGAGAAACACCGGGGAGCTGTTTTTT.

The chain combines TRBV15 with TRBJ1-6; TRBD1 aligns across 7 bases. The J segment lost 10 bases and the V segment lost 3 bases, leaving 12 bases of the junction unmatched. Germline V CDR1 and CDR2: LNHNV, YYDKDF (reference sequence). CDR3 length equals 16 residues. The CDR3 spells CATSSAGNRGSSPLHF. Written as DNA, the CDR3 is TGTGCCACCAGCAGTGCTGGAAACAGGGGTTCCTCACCCCTCCACTTT.

CDR3 in amino acids: CASRSGTGEIYEQFF. DNA of the CDR3: TGTGCCAGCAGATCAGGGACAGGGGAAATATATGAGCAGTTCTTC. The chain has TRBV6-5 and TRBJ2-1; 10 nucleotides line up with TRBD1. This CDR3 has 15 amino acids. Germline lookup yields CDR1 MNHEY and CDR2 SVGAGI. J was trimmed by 8 bases and V by 6 bases; bases with no gene match: 10.

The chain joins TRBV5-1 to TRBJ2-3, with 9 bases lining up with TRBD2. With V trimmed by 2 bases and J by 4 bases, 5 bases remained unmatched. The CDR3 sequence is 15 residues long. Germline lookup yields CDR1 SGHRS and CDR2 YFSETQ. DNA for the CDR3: TGCGCCAGCAGCTTTCTAGCGGGAATCTCAGATACGCAGTATTTT. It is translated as CASSFLAGISDTQYF.

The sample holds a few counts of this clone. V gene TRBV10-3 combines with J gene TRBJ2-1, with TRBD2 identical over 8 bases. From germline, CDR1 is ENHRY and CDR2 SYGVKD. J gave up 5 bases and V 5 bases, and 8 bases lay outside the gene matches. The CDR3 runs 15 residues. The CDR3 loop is CAISFLAGSNNEQFF. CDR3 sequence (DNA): TGTGCCATCAGTTTCCTAGCGGGTTCGAACAATGAGCAGTTCTTC.

CDR3 DNA sequence: TGTGCCAGCAGCGTAGCGGCAGGGGCTAACTATGGCTACACCTTC. This gives the protein CASSVAAGANYGYTF. This chain links TRBV9 with TRBJ1-2; possibly TRBD1 for D (6 bases). Per germline, CDR1 SGDLS and CDR2 YYNGEE. The CDR3 spans 15 residues. V gave up 0 bases and J gave up 0 bases, with 9 bases separating them.